Each of the 23 T cell receptor beta chains below was sequenced from the same sample in a study of post-analysis software for immune sequencing data. Their antigens remain unidentified. Unique molecular identifiers had been added to the TCR beta cDNA libraries. TCRdb re-called the PCR reads through MiXCR, storing one row per CDR3 protein. Among a few hundred thousand distinct CDR3 sequences listed, 30% to 45% were seen once. Notes on the study in general: TRBV segments more frequent in patients than in controls numbered five and included TRBV5-6, TRBV5-1 and TRBV20-1.

The specimen sequenced was blood. The source is a girl between 10 and 17 years old with multiple sclerosis.

This clonotype was seen only a few times. The J gene is TRBJ2-1, the V gene TRBV6-2 or TRBV6-3; possible D gene TRBD2, 6 bases. V was shortened by 0 bases and J by 0 bases, with 18 bases between the two germline ends. Looked up from germline, CDR1 is MNHEY and CDR2 is SVGEGT. The CDR3 loop spans 19 amino acids. The CDR3 coding sequence is TGTGCCAGCAGTTACTCGGAGTTAGGGAACGGGAGCTCCTACAATGAGCAGTTCTTC. Translated: CASSYSELGNGSSYNEQFF.

V is TRBV6-6 and J is TRBJ2-7; possibly TRBD1 for D (5 bases). Trimming removed 0 bases from V and 3 bases from J, with 12 bases in between. This CDR3 region has 15 residues. CDR1 is MNHNY, CDR2 SVGAGI, per germline (reference sequence). In nucleotides, the CDR3 is TGTGCCAGCAGTTACTCGGGCAGGGAATACTACGAGCAGTACTTC. It translates to CASSYSGREYYEQYF.

The chain uses TRBV10-3 and TRBJ1-4; 12 nucleotides match TRBD1. The CDR3 runs to 16 residues. V lost 6 bases, J lost 3 bases, and 5 bases stayed unmatched. The germline CDR1 and CDR2 sequences are ENHRY and SYGVKD. The CDR3 is CAISSGQGASNEKLFF. For the CDR3, the DNA is TGTGCCATCAGCTCGGGACAGGGGGCGTCTAATGAAAAACTGTTTTTT.

The genes are TRBV11-1 and TRBJ1-2, with D possibly TRBD1 on 5 matching bases. Looked up from germline, CDR1 is SGHAT and CDR2 is FQDESV (reference sequence). This CDR3 has 15 amino acids. Trimming cost V 5 bases and J 4 bases, with 17 bases left between them. CDR3 in amino acids: CASSPLEGLGYGYTF. The CDR3 DNA sequence: TGTGCCAGCAGCCCCCTGGAGGGACTCGGCTATGGCTACACCTTC.

This clonotype occurred once. This sequence joins TRBV5-1 and TRBJ2-1; D may match TRBD1 or TRBD2 (5 bases each). Germline CDR1 and CDR2: SGHRS and YFSETQ. This CDR3 region has 15 residues. Trimming stripped 4 bases from V and 2 bases from J, with 13 bases between. Here the CDR3 DNA reads TGCGCCAGCAGCCCTGGGGACGGAGCCTACAATGAGCAGTTCTTC. This encodes CASSPGDGAYNEQFF.

This clonotype is a singleton in its sample. In this CDR3 the conserved last residue, phenylalanine or tryptophan, is missing, so a read error is likely. The chain carries TRBV6-5 and TRBJ2-1, with D uncertain. Trimming took off 2 bases at V and 5 bases at J, with 7 bases between the two ends. This CDR3 is 13 amino acids long. In germline, CDR1 is MNHEY, CDR2 SVGAGI. The DNA for the CDR3 is TGTGCCAGCAGTTACAGGAGTCACAATGAGCAGTTCTTG. Translating gives CASSYRSHNEQFL.

The chain has TRBV12-3 or TRBV12-4 and TRBJ2-7; 10 bases align to TRBD2. The CDR3 contains 14 residues. The trim removed 3 bases at V and 3 bases at J, leaving 2 bases unmatched. DNA for the CDR3: TGTGCCAGCAGTTTCGGGACTAGCGTCTACGAGCAGTACTTC. It is translated as CASSFGTSVYEQYF.

This clonotype was detected only a few times. This sequence joins TRBV7-9 and TRBJ2-7; TRBD2 matches at 7 bases. V was pared by 1 base and J by 2 bases, with 2 bases of the junction left unmatched. There are 14 residues in the CDR3. Germline V gives CDR1 SEHNR, CDR2 FQNEAQ (reference sequence). The CDR3 reads CASSLVGTTYEQYF. In DNA form, the CDR3 reads TGTGCCAGCAGCTTAGTAGGGACTACCTACGAGCAGTACTTC.

This chain connects TRBV20-1 to TRBJ2-5; 7 nucleotides align to TRBD1. There are 11 residues in the CDR3. Germline-derived CDR1 and CDR2 are DFQATT and SNEGSKA (reference sequence). J lost 11 bases, V lost 3 bases, and 6 bases had no gene match. For the CDR3, the DNA is TGCAGTGCTAGCGTAGGGGGCAAGCAGTACTTC. Protein: CSASVGGKQYF.

A remark on this clonotype: A much bigger clone sits one base away, suggesting this may be a read error. CDR3 nucleotides: TGTGCCAGCAGCTTCTCTACTCATGATTACCTCTATTGCTACACCTTC. It encodes CASSFSTHDYLYCYTF. This chain uses TRBV5-6 with TRBJ1-2; D not resolved. The CDR3 spans 16 residues. The germline V gene has CDR1 SGHDT and CDR2 YYEEEE.

The chain combines TRBV4-3 with TRBJ2-3; D ambiguous. This CDR3 spans 16 amino acids. Trimming took off 5 bases at V and 5 bases at J, with 20 bases between the two ends. Germline CDR1 LGHNA, CDR2 YSLEER. The chain's CDR3 is CASSYGLEAPGDTQYF. The CDR3 DNA sequence: TGCGCCAGCAGCTACGGCCTAGAGGCGCCGGGAGATACGCAGTATTTT.

The chain employs TRBV9 and TRBJ1-2; 7 positions match TRBD1. From germline, CDR1 is SGDLS and CDR2 YYNGEE. The CDR3 has 16 amino acids. J gave up 6 bases and V 4 bases, and 15 bases lay outside the gene matches. The CDR3 protein is CASSPRGAQDSHGYTF. Written as DNA, the CDR3 is TGTGCCAGCAGCCCCAGGGGGGCACAGGATTCCCATGGCTACACCTTC.

This clonotype has only a few counts. The chain has TRBV5-1 and TRBJ2-1; D possibly uses TRBD1 or TRBD2 (5 bases each). CDR1 SGHRS and CDR2 YFSETQ come from the germline V gene. The length of the CDR3 is 16 residues. V was trimmed by 5 bases and J by 4 bases, leaving 19 bases between them. CDR3 residues: CASRLDGGARYNEQFF. DNA for the CDR3: TGCGCCAGCAGACTTGATGGGGGAGCGAGATACAATGAGCAGTTCTTC.

In this sample, this clonotype turned up a few times. In nucleotides, the CDR3 is TGCGCCAGCAGTTCTGGACAGGGCCCCTATGGCTACACCTTC. The encoded protein is CASSSGQGPYGYTF. The rearrangement joins TRBV5-1 to TRBJ1-2; the match to TRBD1 covers 8 bases. Germline V gene sequence: CDR1 SGHRS, CDR2 YFSETQ. CDR3 length: 14 residues. V trimming: 5 bases; J trimming: 4 bases; junction bases outside the gene matches: 7. Based on the CDR3 plus reference TRBV5-1 and TRBJ1-2, the full variable domain is KAGVTQTPRYLIKTRGQQVTLSCSPISGHRSVSWYQQTPGQGLQFLFEYFSETQRNKGNFPGRFSGRQFSNSRSEMNVSTLELGDSALYLCASSSGQGPYGYTFGSGTRLTVV.

This clonotype was picked up a small number of times. V usage is TRBV18 and J usage is TRBJ2-3, with D possibly being TRBD2 (5 bases). Trimming removed 2 bases from V and 0 bases from J, with 12 bases in between. The CDR3 loop spans 16 amino acids. Germline CDR1 KGHSH, CDR2 LQKENI. This chain's CDR3 is CASSPRESGSTDTQYF. CDR3 DNA: TGTGCCAGCTCACCAAGGGAGTCGGGTAGCACAGATACGCAGTATTTT.

Only a few counts were recorded for this clonotype. The gene calls are TRBV12-3 or TRBV12-4 and TRBJ2-1; D perhaps matches TRBD2 (6 bases). Between the trimmed V and J ends, which lost 10 bases and 7 bases, there was a span of 14 bases. CDR3 length: 12 residues. The CDR3 spells CATHNRGNEQFF. Written as DNA, the CDR3 is TGTGCCACCCATAACCGGGGGAATGAGCAGTTCTTC.

This clonotype was seen more than once but under ten times. V gene TRBV4-1 combines with J gene TRBJ1-2, with D possibly TRBD1 on 6 matching bases. The CDR3 is 16 residues long. The V end was cut by 4 bases, the J end by 2 bases, with 17 bases between. Per the germline V gene, CDR1 is MGHRA and CDR2 is YSYEKL. The CDR3 DNA reads as TGCGCCAGCAGCCGAGGGGGTCGTAGTATAAACTATGGCTACACCTTC. Translation gives CASSRGGRSINYGYTF.

Regarding this clonotype: One junction end does not reproduce the germline sequence, and a read error may be involved. The V and J genes are TRBV12-3 or TRBV12-4 and TRBJ2-3; D gene ambiguous. This CDR3 comprises 15 residues. The CDR3 nucleotides are TGTGCCAGCAGTCCCCAGGTTATAGGAGCAGATGCGCAGTATTTT. This gives the protein CASSPQVIGADAQYF.

This clonotype was seen at least ten times. This chain uses TRBV7-8 with TRBJ2-1; either TRBD1 or TRBD2 may fit D (5 bases each). V dropped 5 bases and J dropped 9 bases, with 17 bases sitting between them. CDR1 and CDR2 (germline): SGHVS, FQNEAQ. The CDR3 contains 14 residues. Written as DNA, the CDR3 is TGTGCCAGCAGCCTTAGAAGGGGAGAGGGTGAGCAGTTCTTC. As protein: CASSLRRGEGEQFF.

The rearrangement uses TRBV27 and TRBJ2-1; D perhaps matches TRBD1 (5 bases). CDR3 size: 16 residues. Trimming pared 6 bases from V and 8 bases from J, leaving 23 bases between. Per the germline V gene, CDR1 is MNHEY and CDR2 is SMNVEV (reference sequence). The CDR3 protein is CASRLIWVRGGDEQFF. DNA of the CDR3: TGTGCCAGCAGGTTGATATGGGTAAGGGGTGGCGATGAGCAGTTCTTC.

In the case of this clonotype: This clone may be a read error of a much larger clone one base away. This chain connects TRBV5-6 to TRBJ2-3; D gene uncertain. The CDR3 contains 11 residues. Between the trimmed V and J ends, which lost 4 bases and 5 bases, there was a span of 5 bases. Germline V gives CDR1 SGHDT, CDR2 YYEEEE. The CDR3: CASSGRDTQYF. In DNA form, the CDR3 reads TGTGCCAGCAGCGGGCGAGATACGCAGTATTTT.

The chain joins TRBV20-1 to TRBJ2-3, with 7 bases matching TRBD2. The CDR3 consists of 15 residues. In germline, CDR1 is DFQATT, CDR2 SNEGSKA (reference sequence). The V and J ends lost 5 bases and 1 base, in that order; junction bases with no gene match: 9. CDR3 amino acids: CSAEKGGRGTDTQYF. The CDR3 DNA is TGCAGTGCTGAGAAGGGAGGGAGGGGCACAGATACGCAGTATTTT.

This clonotype was picked up a small number of times. The rearrangement uses TRBV10-3 and TRBJ1-5; D is unresolved. The CDR3 is 13 residues long. Deletions cut 5 bases from V and 4 bases from J, with 9 bases between. The germline V gene encodes CDR1 ENHRY and CDR2 SYGVKD. The CDR3 nucleotides read TGTGCCATCAGTCCTGACATTAATCAGCCCCAGCATTTT. Encoded protein: CAISPDINQPQHF.